The 2 T cell receptor beta chains presented below share a single source sample, sequenced in a study of T cell responses to AZD1222 COVID-19 vaccine (dated by TCRdb to the early 2020s). Per the publication, the time point label means: about 28 days (+/-7) after the second vaccine dose. Receptors were amplified or captured by the immunoSEQ multiplex PCR assay. TCRdb carries this immuneACCESS record with in-frame sequences only. Its versions omit some clonotypes, under half of them owing to an unresolved V gene in the studies checked, with the rest unexplained. Here the sample has 86,000 or so clones; around 90% occur a single time. Roughly 12% of the sample is taken by the ten largest. Sequenced here: peripheral blood, sampled 28 days after the second AZD1222 dose. The receptors shown here come from an adult who received the AZD1222 COVID-19 vaccine.

The CDR3 nucleotides are TGTGCCAGTGCCGTGACAGGGATCTCTGGAAACACCATATATTTT. As protein: CASAVTGISGNTIYF. V gene TRBV19 combines with J gene TRBJ1-3, with 7 bases lining up with TRBD1. The CDR3 has 15 amino acids. V trimming: 8 bases; J trimming: 0 bases; junction bases outside the gene matches: 7. CDR1 is LNHDA and CDR2 is SQIVND in the germline V gene (reference sequence).

About this clone: Other DNA sequences from this sample encode an identical CDR3 as well. V and J are TRBV12-3 or TRBV12-4 and TRBJ2-5; D is uncertain. This CDR3 comprises 13 residues. Trimming cost V 3 bases and J 5 bases, with 10 bases left between them. Here the CDR3 DNA reads TGTGCCAGCAGTTTCTCAGGTCGGGAGACCCAGTACTTC. Its protein product is CASSFSGRETQYF.